One and the same sample provided the 15 T cell receptor beta chains below, sequenced in a study of chemoradiotherapy in HPV16-positive cancers. Clones were read by immunoSEQ multiplex PCR, and TCRdb kept only the in-frame ones, dropping some. The sample contains about 12,000 clones, more than 70% of which appear only once. Collection took place from a patient who underwent chemoradiotherapy. The receptors were gathered from a human donor with HPV-associated anogenital cancer.

J is TRBJ2-2 and V is TRBV30; no firm D call. Germline CDR1 reads GTSNPN; CDR2 reads SVGIG (reference sequence). Trimming took 2 bases from V and 6 from J, leaving 7 bases between them. CDR3 length: 12 residues. This CDR3 reads CAWSFFPGELFF. In DNA, the CDR3 is TGTGCCTGGAGTTTTTTCCCCGGGGAGCTGTTTTTT.

V gene TRBV4-3 combines with J gene TRBJ1-2; TRBD1 is a possible D gene (5 bases). Germline V gives CDR1 LGHNA, CDR2 YSLEER. The V end was cut by 0 bases, the J end by 5 bases, with 13 bases between. The CDR3 has 15 amino acids. CDR3 loop: CASSQDWDGRYGYTF. DNA for the CDR3: TGCGCCAGCAGCCAAGATTGGGACGGTCGTTATGGCTACACCTTC.

V is TRBV6-1 and J is TRBJ1-5; TRBD1 is a possible D gene (5 bases). Germline CDR1 MNHNS, CDR2 SASEGT. V shed 4 bases and J shed 7 bases, with 8 bases lying between them. There are 12 residues in the CDR3. The DNA for the CDR3 is TGTGCCAGCAGTGGGGGGTCCCAGCCCCAGCATTTT. Translating gives CASSGGSQPQHF.

The chain joins TRBV4-2 to TRBJ2-1; possibly TRBD1 or TRBD2 for D (5 bases each). The germline V and J ends were trimmed by 0 bases and 6 bases, with 15 bases remaining between them. Germline V lookup: CDR1 LGHNA, CDR2 YNFKEQ. The CDR3 totals 16 residues. DNA of the CDR3: TGTGCCAGCAGCCAAGATCGGGACCCCCGGGGCAATGAGCAGTTCTTC. It translates to CASSQDRDPRGNEQFF.

This sequence joins TRBV13 and TRBJ2-7, with no clear D. V was shortened by 4 bases and J by 2 bases, with 6 bases between the two germline ends. Germline lookup yields CDR1 PRHDT and CDR2 FYEKMQ (reference sequence). The CDR3 has 12 residues. The CDR3 sequence is CASSSRTYEQYF. In DNA form, the CDR3 reads TGTGCCAGCAGCTCCCGGACCTACGAGCAGTACTTC.

This clone has a single count. This chain uses TRBV2 with TRBJ1-5; D is perhaps TRBD1 (5 bases). Trimming removed 5 bases from V and 2 bases from J, with 13 bases in between. The CDR3 is 15 amino acids. Per germline, CDR1 SNHLY and CDR2 FYNNEI. CDR3 nucleotide sequence: TGTGCCAGCAGTCTAGACAGTAGGGGCAATCAGCCCCAGCATTTT. This sequence encodes CASSLDSRGNQPQHF.

This chain connects TRBV28 to TRBJ1-5; tentative D call: TRBD1 (5 bases). Germline V lookup: CDR1 MDHEN, CDR2 SYDVKM. V lost 3 bases, J lost 3 bases, and 9 bases lay in between. The CDR3 length is 14 residues. This CDR3 is CASSLVGHNQPQHF. The DNA for the CDR3 is TGTGCCAGCAGTTTGGTCGGACACAATCAGCCCCAGCATTTT.

By sample fraction, this clone is medium-sized (0.01 to 0.1%). This sequence joins TRBV5-6 and TRBJ2-3; the match to TRBD2 covers 7 bases. The V and J ends lost 3 bases and 6 bases, in that order; junction bases with no gene match: 16. The CDR3 has 17 amino acids. Germline assignment: CDR1 SGHDT and CDR2 YYEEEE. Here the CDR3 reads CASSSPSPGLLRDTQYF. The CDR3 region has the DNA TGTGCCAGCAGCTCCCCCTCCCCGGGACTACTGCGCGATACGCAGTATTTT.

The rearrangement joins TRBV28 to TRBJ1-1, with D possibly matching TRBD1 (6 bases). V was pared by 6 bases and J by 6 bases, with 20 bases between. Germline V gives CDR1 MDHEN, CDR2 SYDVKM. The CDR3 has 15 residues. CDR3 loop: CASRDRRGGLSEAFF. The CDR3 nucleotides are TGTGCCAGCAGGGACAGAAGGGGTGGGTTATCTGAAGCTTTCTTT.

V gene TRBV28 combines with J gene TRBJ1-1; 9 nucleotides align to TRBD1. Germline assignment: CDR1 MDHEN and CDR2 SYDVKM. The CDR3 runs 15 residues. V lost 8 bases and J lost 0; bases outside the gene matches: 7. The CDR3 sequence is CASPGQGPMNTEAFF. DNA of the CDR3: TGTGCCAGCCCGGGACAGGGTCCTATGAACACTGAAGCTTTCTTT.

The V gene is TRBV9, the J gene TRBJ1-1; D gene unclear. Germline lookup yields CDR1 SGDLS and CDR2 YYNGEE. V lost 4 bases and J 5 bases, leaving 18 bases between the germline ends. The CDR3 covers 15 residues. In DNA, the CDR3 is TGTGCCAGCAGCTCCCTCGGGGAGGGAGGAACTGAAGCTTTCTTT. Its protein is CASSSLGEGGTEAFF. The variable domain in full, with the rest retrieved from reference TRBV9 and TRBJ1-1, is DSGVTQTPKHLITATGQRVTLRCSPRSGDLSVYWYQQSLDQGLQFLIQYYNGEERAKGNILERFSAQQFPDLHSELNLSSLELGDSALYFCASSSLGEGGTEAFFGQGTRLTVV.

The rearrangement links TRBV28 to TRBJ2-7; 7 bases match TRBD2. V lost 2 bases to trimming and J lost 4 bases; unmatched junction nucleotides: 8. Germline V gene data show CDR1 as MDHEN and CDR2 as SYDVKM. The CDR3 sequence is 15 residues long. The CDR3: CASSLLAGALYEQYF. CDR3 sequence (DNA): TGTGCCAGCAGTTTACTGGCGGGAGCGTTGTACGAGCAGTACTTC.

This rearrangement joins TRBV27 to TRBJ2-1; 8 bases line up with TRBD1. Germline V lookup: CDR1 MNHEY, CDR2 SMNVEV (reference sequence). Trimming cost V 4 bases and J 8 bases; bases outside gene matches: 7. This CDR3 is 14 amino acids long. CDR3 nucleotides: TGTGCCAGCAGTTACCGGACAGGGTTTGATGAGCAGTTCTTC. This translates into CASSYRTGFDEQFF.

The chain uses TRBV5-1 and TRBJ2-3; 11 bases are shared with TRBD1. The CDR3 covers 14 residues. CDR1 is SGHRS, CDR2 YFSETQ, per germline. V trimming: 4 bases; J trimming: 6 bases; junction bases outside the gene matches: 4. CDR3 sequence reads: CASSIGQGADTQYF. CDR3 DNA sequence: TGCGCCAGCAGCATTGGACAGGGGGCGGATACGCAGTATTTT.

The table lists this clone with a few counts. This rearrangement joins TRBV28 to TRBJ1-3; no definite D call. V was pared by 6 bases and J by 5 bases, with 5 bases between. Per germline, CDR1 MDHEN and CDR2 SYDVKM. The CDR3 runs to 11 residues. Here the CDR3 reads CASSTRNTIYF. CDR3 coding DNA: TGTGCCAGCAGCACAAGAAACACCATATATTTT.